This is a list of T cell receptor beta chains from one sample in a study of cytomegalovirus exposure and HLA in healthy donors. Sequencing used immunoSEQ multiplex PCR; TCRdb keeps in-frame clones, though not all of them. This sample has roughly 190,000 clones, with around 80% found just once. Sequenced sample: PBMCs. The receptor set was obtained from a woman in her thirties or forties in good health and CMV-seronegative. CDR3s include the opening cysteine and the closing phenylalanine or tryptophan. A D gene is named only where the DNA matches it firmly. Clone size appears in some rows only: once, few, many, or a class for an expanded clone.

d_call	j_call	clone_size	v_call	cdr3_aa	cdr3_nt
TRBD1	TRBJ1-1	.	TRBV7-8	CASSLPRGDRGYRDTEAFF	TGTGCCAGCAGCTTACCCCGAGGGGACAGGGGCTATAGGGATACTGAAGCTTTCTTT
TRBD2	TRBJ2-7	.	TRBV18	CASSQRTSGNFGEQYF	TGTGCCAGCTCCCAAAGGACTAGCGGGAACTTCGGCGAGCAGTACTTC
TRBD1	TRBJ1-4	.	TRBV7-6	CASSRDRGPSNEKLFF	TGTGCCAGCAGCCGGGACAGGGGGCCGAGCAATGAAAAACTGTTTTTT
TRBD1	TRBJ1-2	.	TRBV7-9	CASSSSDRGNYGYTF	TGTGCCAGCAGCTCATCGGACAGGGGGAACTATGGCTACACCTTC
.	TRBJ2-5	.	TRBV7-3	CASSPGRTGQETQYF	TGTGCCAGCAGCCCAGGGCGAACAGGTCAAGAGACCCAGTACTTC
.	TRBJ1-1	.	TRBV7-2	CASSLRDKPEAFF	TGTGCCAGCAGCCTCCGGGACAAGCCTGAAGCTTTCTTT
.	TRBJ2-3	.	TRBV6-4	CASSLEVTDTQYF	TGTGCCAGCAGTTTAGAGGTGACAGATACGCAGTATTTT
.	TRBJ2-1	.	TRBV28	CASSRWGLSNEQFF	TGTGCCAGCAGTCGGTGGGGCCTTTCCAATGAGCAGTTCTTC
TRBD1	TRBJ1-4	.	TRBV6-5	CASSYARGATNEKLFF	TGTGCCAGCAGTTACGCCAGGGGGGCAACTAATGAAAAACTGTTTTTT
TRBD1	TRBJ1-4	.	TRBV4-1	CASSTRDRAKLFF	TGCGCCAGCAGCACCCGGGACAGGGCGAAACTGTTTTTT
.	TRBJ1-5	.	TRBV6-5	CASSYQGSQPQHF	TGTGCCAGCAGTTACCAGGGGAGCCAGCCCCAGCATTTT
TRBD1	TRBJ1-1	once	TRBV9	CASGTAMNTEAFF	TGTGCCAGCGGGACAGCCATGAACACTGAAGCTTTCTTT
TRBD2	TRBJ2-3	once	TRBV9	CASSVGPSGRAEDTQYF	TGTGCCAGCAGCGTAGGCCCTAGCGGGAGGGCCGAAGATACGCAGTATTTT
.	TRBJ1-1	.	TRBV19	CASSIDRGGTEAFF	TGTGCCAGTAGTATAGACAGGGGAGGGACTGAAGCTTTCTTT
TRBD2	TRBJ2-1	once	TRBV6-4	CASSPPRESSYNEQFF	TGTGCCAGCAGTCCCCCGCGGGAGTCCTCCTACAATGAGCAGTTCTTC
.	TRBJ2-3	.	TRBV4-3	CASSPRDQDTQYF	TGCGCCAGCAGCCCCCGAGATCAAGATACGCAGTATTTT
TRBD2	TRBJ2-4	.	TRBV5-1	CASSLGASGGNIQYF	TGCGCCAGCAGCTTGGGAGCTAGCGGGGGAAACATTCAGTACTTC
.	TRBJ2-6	.	TRBV6-5	CASTYSVASGANVLTF	TGTGCCAGCACCTACTCAGTAGCATCTGGGGCCAACGTCCTGACTTTC
.	TRBJ2-7	.	TRBV10-3	CAISDGSGDEQYF	TGTGCCATCAGTGATGGTTCCGGGGACGAGCAGTACTTC
TRBD1	TRBJ1-5	.	TRBV25-1	CASSRGTSSNQPQHF	TGTGCCAGCAGCAGGGGGACTTCTAGCAATCAGCCCCAGCATTTT
TRBD2	TRBJ2-2	.	TRBV7-3	CASSLIVLAGGTGELFF	TGTGCCAGCAGCTTAATAGTCCTAGCGGGAGGTACCGGGGAGCTGTTTTTT
.	TRBJ2-1	.	TRBV19	CASSKNPATSSSYNEQFF	TGTGCCAGTAGTAAAAACCCCGCTACTAGCAGCTCCTACAATGAGCAGTTCTTC
.	TRBJ1-4	.	TRBV19	CASSVVTGKEEKLFF	TGTGCCAGTAGTGTGGTGACAGGTAAAGAGGAAAAACTGTTTTTT